This entry describes one T cell receptor (beta chain). Its antigen is undetermined. Germline lookup yields CDR1 SEHNR and CDR2 FQNEAQ (reference sequence). Losses at the gene ends were 6 bases for V and 5 bases for J; bases not matched to a gene: 11. The CDR3 loop spans 17 amino acids. A second PCR, run for roughly 7 to 11 cycles, used a sample-barcoded 5' primer plus a J-beta primer mix. In TCRdb, the 5' RACE reads were re-called with MiXCR into one record per CDR3 protein. Here the sample spans more than 1 million distinct CDR3 sequences, 35% to 50% being singletons. This sample is part of a study of blood T cells in healthy people across ages. Study-wide results and caveats: PBMCs left unsorted prevented a conclusive naive versus antigen-experienced comparison.

The clonotype originates from a woman in her sixties or seventies in good health. Sequences were obtained from blood. The V call is TRBV7-9, the J call TRBJ2-2; 11 bases are shared with TRBD2. CDR3 DNA sequence: TGTGCCAGCAGACCCGGGACTAGCGGTCGGGGGACCGGGGAGCTGTTTTTT. Translating gives CASRPGTSGRGTGELFF.